This record covers a single T cell receptor beta chain. Its antigen is undetermined. This entry is derived from a study of T cell clonotyping in hematopoietic cell transplantation. Findings of the study overall: Recipient TCR diversity dropped after transplant; expanded clonotypes rose from day 30 to 180. At the given depth, recipient repertoires were over 95% de novo clonotypes. Higher Inverse Simpson Index values in graft donor and pretransplant recipient predicted broader posttransplant TCR diversity.

Only in-frame clones appear in the TCRdb table, and some are missing; sequencing was by immunoSEQ multiplex PCR. This sample yields approximately 44,000 clones, of which approximately 94% are seen a single time; 0.85% to 0.9% belongs to the top ten. This CDR3 has 15 amino acids. Germline CDR1 SGHTA, CDR2 FQGNSA. Unmatched junction bases numbered 1, after V lost 2 bases and J lost 2 bases. The chain links TRBV7-2 to TRBJ2-7; TRBD2 aligns across 12 bases. The source of this sequence is a woman aged 45-65 years in good health. Some clones in this sample may be carry-over from other donors' samples. Input material: peripheral blood mononuclear cells. CDR3 sequence: CASSLRTSGTYEQYF. CDR3 nucleotides: TGTGCCAGCAGCTTAAGGACTAGCGGGACCTACGAGCAGTACTTC.